The clone carrying this T cell receptor (beta chain) was detected a few times. The target antigen is unknown. The V segment lost 6 bases and the J segment 4 bases; nucleotides outside the gene matches: 6. The CDR3 runs 13 residues. In germline, CDR1 is DFQATT, CDR2 SNEGSKA (reference sequence). Using its own MiXCR run on the RT-PCR reads, TCRdb lists one record per CDR3 protein. Found here are more than 700,000 distinct CDR3 sequences, 21% of them singletons; the top ten hold 10% to 13%. This entry is derived from a study of response to subunit inactivated influenza vaccine. General observations from the study: There was a suggestion from the authors that each seasonal influenza vaccination recruits few new T cells.

This material consisted of PBMCs from blood, taken 4 to 6 days after vaccination. V and J are TRBV20-1 and TRBJ1-5; 7 nucleotides match TRBD1. The sequence was collected from a man in his fifties who received an inactivated influenza vaccine. For the CDR3, the DNA is TGCAGTGCAGTGGGACAGTTAAATCAGCCCCAGCATTTT. Translation: CSAVGQLNQPQHF.